Shown below are 15 T cell receptor beta chains from a single sample sequenced in a study of cytomegalovirus exposure and HLA in healthy donors. Repertoires were generated with immunoSEQ multiplex PCR, while TCRdb's copy carries only in-frame clones and drops some. The repertoire holds 130,000 to 150,000 clones, 90% seen once, with about 6.6% in the top ten. Sequencing used PBMCs. The origin of the receptors is a woman younger than 45 in good health and CMV-seropositive.

The rearrangement joins TRBV13 to TRBJ2-7; maybe TRBD1 (5 bases). The CDR3 runs 15 residues. V was trimmed by 4 bases and J by 2 bases, leaving 15 bases between them. Germline-derived CDR1 and CDR2 are PRHDT and FYEKMQ (reference sequence). CDR3 loop: CASSSLRAATYEQYF. The DNA for the CDR3 is TGTGCCAGCAGCTCCCTCAGGGCAGCCACCTACGAGCAGTACTTC.

The V gene is TRBV6-1, the J gene TRBJ1-5; D is undetermined. CDR3 length equals 11 residues. The germline V gene has CDR1 MNHNS and CDR2 SASEGT. V dropped 5 bases and J dropped 6 bases, with 5 bases sitting between them. Written as DNA, the CDR3 is TGTGCCAGCAGTTCATTTCAGCCCCAGCATTTT. Translation gives CASSSFQPQHF.

V gene TRBV9 combines with J gene TRBJ2-1; TRBD2 agrees at 14 bases. V lost 0 bases and J lost 4; bases outside the gene matches: 9. The CDR3 covers 19 residues. CDR1 is SGDLS, CDR2 YYNGEE, per germline. CDR3 sequence: CASSVVEGLAGVGYNEQFF. The DNA of the CDR3 is TGTGCCAGCAGCGTAGTGGAGGGACTAGCGGGAGTCGGTTACAATGAGCAGTTCTTC.

The V gene is TRBV2, the J gene TRBJ1-5; 7 bases are a match to TRBD1. CDR1 SNHLY and CDR2 FYNNEI come from the germline V gene. The CDR3 runs 14 residues. Trimming cost V 8 bases and J 6 bases; bases outside gene matches: 10. This CDR3 is CASLRVQGTQPQHF. DNA of the CDR3: TGTGCCAGCTTGAGGGTACAGGGGACTCAGCCCCAGCATTTT.

The rearrangement uses TRBV13 and TRBJ2-1; 8 nucleotides match TRBD2. CDR1 and CDR2 (germline): PRHDT, FYEKMQ (reference sequence). CDR3 length: 15 residues. After removal of 4 bases from V and 0 bases from J, the junction contained 2 bases not matched to a gene. This CDR3 is CASSSRGDSYNEQFF. The CDR3 bases are TGTGCCAGCAGCTCGCGGGGGGACTCCTACAATGAGCAGTTCTTC.

The V gene is TRBV11-2, the J gene TRBJ2-1; perhaps TRBD1 as D (6 bases). Deletions cut 4 bases from V and 2 bases from J, with 15 bases between. Germline V gene lookup returns CDR1 SGHAT and CDR2 FQNNGV. The CDR3 is made up of 16 amino acids. The CDR3 loop reads CASSYFGGPTYNEQFF. The DNA for the CDR3 is TGTGCCAGCAGCTACTTTGGGGGCCCCACCTACAATGAGCAGTTCTTC.

J is TRBJ2-7 and V is TRBV28; D might be TRBD2 (5 bases). The V gene's germline CDR1 is MDHEN and CDR2 SYDVKM. This CDR3 region has 19 residues. Trimming removed 6 bases at V and 2 bases at J, with 29 bases between. CDR3 nucleotides: TGTGCCAGCAGCTGGAACCCCCACTCCGGGAATGTGCCCCCCTACGAGCAGTACTTC. It specifies CASSWNPHSGNVPPYEQYF.

This sequence joins TRBV29-1 and TRBJ2-7, with D perhaps TRBD1 (6 bases). The CDR3 covers 15 residues. CDR1 is SQVTM, CDR2 ANQGSEA, per germline. V shed 6 bases and J shed 6 bases, with 24 bases lying between them. The CDR3 DNA follows: TGCAGCGTAGGGGGACCCAGCGGTTTCGTCGCCGAGCAGTACTTC. Translating gives CSVGGPSGFVAEQYF.

The V gene is TRBV18, the J gene TRBJ2-2; the D gene is possibly TRBD2 (5 bases). CDR3 length equals 16 residues. V dropped 1 base and J dropped 4 bases, with 13 bases sitting between them. CDR1 and CDR2 from the germline V gene are KGHSH and LQKENI. Here the CDR3 DNA reads TGTGCCAGCTCACCACTGAGGATAGGGAGCACCGGGGAGCTGTTTTTT. Translation gives CASSPLRIGSTGELFF.

In DNA, the CDR3 is TGTGCCAGCAGTGAAGCGGACAGAACCTCGTCTGGCTACACCTTC. It encodes CASSEADRTSSGYTF. The J gene is TRBJ1-2, the V gene TRBV6-1, with D possibly being TRBD1 (6 bases). Trimming pared 0 bases from V and 7 bases from J, leaving 15 bases between. Looked up from germline, CDR1 is MNHNS and CDR2 is SASEGT. The CDR3 is made up of 15 amino acids.

The gene calls are TRBV5-6 and TRBJ2-1; 11 bases map to TRBD2. This CDR3 comprises 16 residues. Trimming took 4 bases from V and 3 from J; bases not matched to a gene: 6. Germline values: CDR1 SGHDT, CDR2 YYEEEE. This CDR3 is CASSRVGLAVYNEQFF. CDR3 nucleotide sequence: TGTGCCAGCAGCCGAGTGGGACTAGCGGTCTACAATGAGCAGTTCTTC.

The chain is built from TRBV2 and TRBJ2-7; 9 nucleotides line up with TRBD1. This CDR3 is built from 14 residues. Germline V gives CDR1 SNHLY, CDR2 FYNNEI. V dropped 1 base and J dropped 7; count of bases not matched to a gene: 5. The CDR3, as DNA: TGTGCCAGCAGTGAAGGGACAGGGGCGAGAGAGCAGTACTTC. It encodes CASSEGTGAREQYF. Full variable domain (remainder filled in from reference TRBV2 and TRBJ2-7): EPEVTQTPSHQVTQMGQEVILRCVPISNHLYFYWYRQILGQKVEFLVSFYNNEISEKSEIFDDQFSVERPDGSNFTLKIRSTKLEDSAMYFCASSEGTGAREQYFGPGTRLTVT.

The chain has TRBV7-6 and TRBJ1-6, with D possibly TRBD1 on 5 matching bases. Germline-derived CDR1 and CDR2 are SGHVS and FNYEAQ. This CDR3 region has 15 residues. V gave up 2 bases and J gave up 4 bases, with 9 bases separating them. CDR3 DNA sequence: TGTGCCAGCAGCTTACGACAGATATATAATTCACCCCTCCACTTT. Residues: CASSLRQIYNSPLHF.

V usage is TRBV7-8 and J usage is TRBJ2-7; a possible D gene is TRBD1 (6 bases). With 5 bases removed from V and 2 bases from J, the gap between germline ends came to 10 bases. The germline CDR1 and CDR2 sequences are SGHVS and FQNEAQ. The CDR3 contains 13 residues. CDR3 protein: CASSPRGPYEQYF. DNA of the CDR3: TGTGCCAGCAGCCCCAGGGGCCCCTACGAGCAGTACTTC.

The chain uses TRBV2 and TRBJ2-1; 8 nucleotides agree with TRBD1. This CDR3 spans 15 amino acids. In germline, CDR1 is SNHLY, CDR2 FYNNEI. V trimming: 6 bases; J trimming: 6 bases; junction bases outside the gene matches: 10. As DNA, the CDR3 is TGTGCCAGCAGCAGGACAGGGACTTTGGGCAATGAGCAGTTCTTC. Its protein is CASSRTGTLGNEQFF.